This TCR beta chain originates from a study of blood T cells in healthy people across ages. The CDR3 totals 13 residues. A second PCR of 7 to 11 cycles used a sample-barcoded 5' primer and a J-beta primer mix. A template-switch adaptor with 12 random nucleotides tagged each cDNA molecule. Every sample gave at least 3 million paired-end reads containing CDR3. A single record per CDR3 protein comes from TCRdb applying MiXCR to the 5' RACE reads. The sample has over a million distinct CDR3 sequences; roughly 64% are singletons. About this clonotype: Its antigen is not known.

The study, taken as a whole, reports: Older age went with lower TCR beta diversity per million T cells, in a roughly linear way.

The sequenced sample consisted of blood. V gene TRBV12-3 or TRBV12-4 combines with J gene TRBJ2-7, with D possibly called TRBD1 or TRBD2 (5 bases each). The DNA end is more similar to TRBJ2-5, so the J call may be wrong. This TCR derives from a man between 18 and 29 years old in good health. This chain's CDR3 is CASSLPRDETQYF. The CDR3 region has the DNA TGTGCCAGCAGTTTACCCAGGGACGAGACCCAGTACTTC.